This TCR beta chain was captured by sequencing in a study of PD-1 blockade in classical Hodgkin lymphoma. At the level of the study: Intravenous nivolumab at 3 mg/kg was given to patients every 2 weeks.

The CDR3 is 13 residues long. The germline V and J ends were trimmed by 2 bases and 13 bases, with 12 bases remaining between them. Germline V gives CDR1 ENHRY, CDR2 SYGVKD. Time point specified: cycle 4 day 1 (C4D1), after more than 5 weeks of nivolumab. All the patients suffered relapse after autologous stem cell transplantation, and brentuximab vedotin exposure differed. Complete response, partial response or progressive disease made up the best responses. Clones were sequenced by immunoSEQ multiplex PCR, and TCRdb holds only the in-frame ones, with some missing. The sample records over 70,000 clones, roughly nine tenths being singletons.

V gene TRBV10-3 combines with J gene TRBJ1-6; no definite D call. The source is a human donor with classical Hodgkin lymphoma. The sample was peripheral blood mononuclear cells (PBMCs), taken before the fourth cycle of nivolumab. In nucleotides, the CDR3 is TGTGCCATCAGTGAGGAATTGAGTGACCCCCTCCACTTT. As protein: CAISEELSDPLHF.